This T cell receptor (beta chain) was identified during a study of T cell responses to AZD1222 COVID-19 vaccine. Regarding this clone: Its specificity is unknown.

Study observations and caveats: A mostly white British donor set with more females was recruited, and clonal diversity was possibly underestimated.

Profiling relied on immunoSEQ multiplex PCR, and the TCRdb table lists in-frame clones only, not all of them. This table holds 110,000 or so clones, roughly 85% found once. V lost 4 bases to trimming and J lost 8 bases, with 18 bases between them. The CDR3 is 16 residues long. Germline CDR1 reads LNHDA; CDR2 reads SQIVND (reference sequence). The sample here was peripheral blood, taken on day 0 of AZD1222 vaccination. This receptor was obtained from an adult in good health. The J gene is TRBJ1-6, the V gene TRBV19; D perhaps matches TRBD1 (5 bases). The DNA for the CDR3 is TGTGCCAGTAGTAAAGACCCACAGGCCGGGGATTCACCCCTCCACTTT. Its translation: CASSKDPQAGDSPLHF. The variable domain in full, completed from reference TRBV19 and TRBJ1-6, reads DGGITQSPKYLFRKEGQNVTLSCEQNLNHDAMYWYRQDPGQGLRLIYYSQIVNDFQKGDIAEGYSVSREKKESFPLTVTSAQKNPTAFYLCASSKDPQAGDSPLHFGNGTRLTVT.